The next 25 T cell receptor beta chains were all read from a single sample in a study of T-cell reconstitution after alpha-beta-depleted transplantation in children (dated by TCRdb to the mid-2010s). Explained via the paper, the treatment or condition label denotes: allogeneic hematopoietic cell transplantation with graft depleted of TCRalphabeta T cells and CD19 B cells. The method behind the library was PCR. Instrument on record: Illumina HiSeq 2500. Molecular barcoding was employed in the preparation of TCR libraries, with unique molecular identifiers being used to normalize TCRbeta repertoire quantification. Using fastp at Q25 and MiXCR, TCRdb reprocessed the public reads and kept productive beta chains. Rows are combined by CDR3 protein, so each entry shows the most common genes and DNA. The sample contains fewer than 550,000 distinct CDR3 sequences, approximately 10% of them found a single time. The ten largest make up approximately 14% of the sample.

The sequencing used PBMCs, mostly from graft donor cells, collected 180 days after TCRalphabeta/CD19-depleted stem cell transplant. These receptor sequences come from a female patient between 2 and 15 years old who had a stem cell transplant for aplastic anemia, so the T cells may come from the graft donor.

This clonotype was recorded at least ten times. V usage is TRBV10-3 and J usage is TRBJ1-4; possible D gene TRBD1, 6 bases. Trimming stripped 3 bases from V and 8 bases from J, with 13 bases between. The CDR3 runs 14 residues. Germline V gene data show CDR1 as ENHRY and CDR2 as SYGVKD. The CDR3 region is CAISESGGREKLFF. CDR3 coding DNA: TGTGCCATCAGTGAAAGCGGGGGGCGAGAAAAACTGTTTTTT.

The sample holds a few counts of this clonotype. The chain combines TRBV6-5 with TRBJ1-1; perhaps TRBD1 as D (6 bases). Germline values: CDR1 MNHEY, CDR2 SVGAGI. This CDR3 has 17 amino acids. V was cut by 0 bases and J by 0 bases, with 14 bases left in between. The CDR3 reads CASSYSRGASLNTEAFF. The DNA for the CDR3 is TGTGCCAGCAGTTACTCGAGGGGGGCCTCCTTGAACACTGAAGCTTTCTTT.

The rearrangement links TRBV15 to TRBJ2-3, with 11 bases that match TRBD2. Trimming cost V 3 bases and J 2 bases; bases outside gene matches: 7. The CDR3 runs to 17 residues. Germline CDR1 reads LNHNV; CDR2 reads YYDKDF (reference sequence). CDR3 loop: CATSSRATSGNTDTQYF. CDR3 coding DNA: TGTGCCACCAGCAGTCGCGCGACTAGCGGGAACACAGATACGCAGTATTTT.

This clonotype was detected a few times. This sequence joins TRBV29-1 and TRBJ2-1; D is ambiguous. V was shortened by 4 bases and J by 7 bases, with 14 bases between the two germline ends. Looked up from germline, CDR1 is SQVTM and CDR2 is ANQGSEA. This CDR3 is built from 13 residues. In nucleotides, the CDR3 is TGCAGCGTTGGGATCGTGGGATGGAATGAGCAGTTCTTC. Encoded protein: CSVGIVGWNEQFF.

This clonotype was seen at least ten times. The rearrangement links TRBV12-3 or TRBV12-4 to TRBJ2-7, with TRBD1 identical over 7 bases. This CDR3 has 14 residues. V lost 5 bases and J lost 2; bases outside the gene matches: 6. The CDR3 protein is CASSPRDSAYEQYF. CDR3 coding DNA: TGTGCCAGCAGTCCCCGGGACAGTGCCTACGAGCAGTACTTC.

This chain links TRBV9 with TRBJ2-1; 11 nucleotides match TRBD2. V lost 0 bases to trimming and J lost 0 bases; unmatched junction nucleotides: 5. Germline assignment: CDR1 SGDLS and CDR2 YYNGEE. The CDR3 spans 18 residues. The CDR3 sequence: CASSVATSGTISYNEQFF. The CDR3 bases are TGTGCCAGCAGCGTAGCGACTAGCGGGACGATCTCCTACAATGAGCAGTTCTTC.

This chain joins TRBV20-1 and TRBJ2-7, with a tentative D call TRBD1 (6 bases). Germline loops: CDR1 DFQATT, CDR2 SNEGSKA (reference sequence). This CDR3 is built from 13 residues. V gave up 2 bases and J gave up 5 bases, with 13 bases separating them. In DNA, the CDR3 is TGCAGTGCTAGATCGGGCAGGGGCGACGAGCAGTACTTC. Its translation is CSARSGRGDEQYF.

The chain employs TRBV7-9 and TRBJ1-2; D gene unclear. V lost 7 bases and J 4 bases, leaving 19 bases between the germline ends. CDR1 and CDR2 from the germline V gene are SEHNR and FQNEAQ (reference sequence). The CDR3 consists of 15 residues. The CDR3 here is CASTAEYRRSYGYTF. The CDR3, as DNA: TGTGCCAGCACCGCAGAATACCGGCGCAGCTATGGCTACACCTTC.

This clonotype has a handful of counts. The CDR3 loop is CASRLAGSYEQYV. The CDR3 DNA sequence: TGCGCCAGCAGACTAGCGGGCTCCTACGAGCAGTACGTC. The chain links TRBV10-2 to TRBJ2-7; 9 bases are shared with TRBD2. The V and J ends lost 6 bases and 0 bases, in that order; junction bases with no gene match: 0. Germline CDR1 and CDR2: WSHSY and SAAADI. There are 13 residues in the CDR3.

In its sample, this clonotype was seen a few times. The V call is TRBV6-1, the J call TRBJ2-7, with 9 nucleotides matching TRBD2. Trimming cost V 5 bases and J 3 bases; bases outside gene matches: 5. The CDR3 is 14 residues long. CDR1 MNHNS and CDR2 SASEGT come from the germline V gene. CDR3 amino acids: CASSLRLAVYEQYF. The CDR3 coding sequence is TGTGCCAGCAGTCTCAGACTAGCGGTCTACGAGCAGTACTTC.

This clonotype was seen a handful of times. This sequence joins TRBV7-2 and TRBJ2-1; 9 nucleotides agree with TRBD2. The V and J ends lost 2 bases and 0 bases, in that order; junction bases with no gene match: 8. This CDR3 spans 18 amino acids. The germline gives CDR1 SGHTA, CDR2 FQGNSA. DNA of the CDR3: TGTGCCAGCAGCTTATTGGGACTAGCCAGGAGCTCCTACAATGAGCAGTTCTTC. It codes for CASSLLGLARSSYNEQFF.

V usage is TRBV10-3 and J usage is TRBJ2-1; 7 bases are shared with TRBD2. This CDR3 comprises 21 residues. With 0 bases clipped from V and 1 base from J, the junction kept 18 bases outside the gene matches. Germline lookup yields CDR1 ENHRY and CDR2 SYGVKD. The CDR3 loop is CAISESPVAASGGRSYNEQFF. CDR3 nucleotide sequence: TGTGCCATCAGTGAGTCTCCCGTGGCGGCTAGCGGAGGGCGGTCCTACAATGAGCAGTTCTTC.

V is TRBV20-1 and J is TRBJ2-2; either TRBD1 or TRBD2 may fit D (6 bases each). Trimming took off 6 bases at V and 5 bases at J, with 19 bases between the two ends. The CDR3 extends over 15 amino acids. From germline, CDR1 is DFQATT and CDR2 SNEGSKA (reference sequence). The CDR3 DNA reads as TGCAGTGCCCCAATGCGGGAAAGGGGGACCGGGGAGCTGTTTTTT. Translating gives CSAPMRERGTGELFF.

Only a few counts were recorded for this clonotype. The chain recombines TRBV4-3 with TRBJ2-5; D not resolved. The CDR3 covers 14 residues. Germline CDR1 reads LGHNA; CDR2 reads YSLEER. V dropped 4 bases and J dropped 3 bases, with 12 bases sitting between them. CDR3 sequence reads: CASSRVGLEETQYF. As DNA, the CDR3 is TGCGCCAGCAGCCGAGTGGGTCTTGAAGAGACCCAGTACTTC.

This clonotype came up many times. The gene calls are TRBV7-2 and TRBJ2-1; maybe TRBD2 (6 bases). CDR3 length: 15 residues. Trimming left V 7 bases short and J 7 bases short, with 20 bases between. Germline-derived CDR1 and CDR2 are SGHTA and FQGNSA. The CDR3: CASTRVGRWGNEQFF. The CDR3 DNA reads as TGTGCCAGCACCCGCGTGGGGAGGTGGGGTAATGAGCAGTTCTTC.

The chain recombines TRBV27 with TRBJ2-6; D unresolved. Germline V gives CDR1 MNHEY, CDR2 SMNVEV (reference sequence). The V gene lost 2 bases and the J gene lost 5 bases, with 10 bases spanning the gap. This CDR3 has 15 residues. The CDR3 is CASSLGVFWANVLTF. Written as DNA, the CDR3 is TGTGCCAGCAGTTTAGGTGTGTTCTGGGCCAACGTCCTGACTTTC.

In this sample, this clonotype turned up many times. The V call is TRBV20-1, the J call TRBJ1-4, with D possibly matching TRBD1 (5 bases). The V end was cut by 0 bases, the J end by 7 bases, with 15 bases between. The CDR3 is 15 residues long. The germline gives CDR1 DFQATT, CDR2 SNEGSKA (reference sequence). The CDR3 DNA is TGCAGTGCTAGAGATTTGGAAGGGGCAGCTGAAAAACTGTTTTTT. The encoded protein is CSARDLEGAAEKLFF.

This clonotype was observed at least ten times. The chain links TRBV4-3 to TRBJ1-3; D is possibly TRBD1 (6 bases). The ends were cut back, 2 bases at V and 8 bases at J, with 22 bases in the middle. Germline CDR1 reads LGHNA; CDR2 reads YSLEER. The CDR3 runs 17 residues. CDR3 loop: CASSQWGGRLVADTIYF. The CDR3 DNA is TGCGCCAGCAGCCAATGGGGGGGCCGTCTCGTCGCAGACACCATATATTTT.

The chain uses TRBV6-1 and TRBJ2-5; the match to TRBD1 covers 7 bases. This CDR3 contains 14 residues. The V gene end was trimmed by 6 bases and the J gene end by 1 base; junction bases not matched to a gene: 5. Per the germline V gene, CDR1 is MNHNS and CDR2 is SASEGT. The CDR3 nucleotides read TGTGCCAGCAGCCGCGACAGGGTCCAAGAGACCCAGTACTTC. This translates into CASSRDRVQETQYF.

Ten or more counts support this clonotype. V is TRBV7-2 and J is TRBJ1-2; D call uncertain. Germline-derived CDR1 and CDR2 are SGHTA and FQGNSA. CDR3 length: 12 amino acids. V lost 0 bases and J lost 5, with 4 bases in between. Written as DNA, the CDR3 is TGTGCCAGCAGCTTAGCACAGTATGGCTACACCTTC. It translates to CASSLAQYGYTF.

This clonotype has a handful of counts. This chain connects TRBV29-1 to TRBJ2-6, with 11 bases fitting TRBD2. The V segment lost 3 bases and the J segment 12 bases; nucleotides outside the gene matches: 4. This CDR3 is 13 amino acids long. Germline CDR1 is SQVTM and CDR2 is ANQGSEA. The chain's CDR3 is CSVEVAGGGVLTF. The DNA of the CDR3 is TGCAGCGTTGAGGTAGCGGGAGGGGGCGTCCTGACTTTC.

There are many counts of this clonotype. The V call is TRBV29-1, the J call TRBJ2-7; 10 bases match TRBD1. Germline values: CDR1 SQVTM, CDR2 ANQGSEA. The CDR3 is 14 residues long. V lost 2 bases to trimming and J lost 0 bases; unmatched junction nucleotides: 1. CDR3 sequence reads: CSVEWTGGSYEQYF. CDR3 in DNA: TGCAGCGTTGAATGGACAGGGGGCTCCTACGAGCAGTACTTC.

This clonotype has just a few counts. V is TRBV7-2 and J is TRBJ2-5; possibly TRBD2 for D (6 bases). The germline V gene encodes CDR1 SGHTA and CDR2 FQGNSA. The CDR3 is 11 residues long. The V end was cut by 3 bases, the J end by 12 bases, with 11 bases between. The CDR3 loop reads CASSFYGTEYF. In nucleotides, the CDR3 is TGTGCCAGCAGCTTCTATGGGACTGAGTACTTC.

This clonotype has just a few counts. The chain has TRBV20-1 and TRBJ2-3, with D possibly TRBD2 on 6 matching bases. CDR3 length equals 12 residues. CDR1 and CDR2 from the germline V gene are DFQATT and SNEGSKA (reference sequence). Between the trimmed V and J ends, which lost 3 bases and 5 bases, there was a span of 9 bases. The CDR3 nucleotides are TGCAGTGCTAGCGGGAGTGGAGATACGCAGTATTTT. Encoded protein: CSASGSGDTQYF.

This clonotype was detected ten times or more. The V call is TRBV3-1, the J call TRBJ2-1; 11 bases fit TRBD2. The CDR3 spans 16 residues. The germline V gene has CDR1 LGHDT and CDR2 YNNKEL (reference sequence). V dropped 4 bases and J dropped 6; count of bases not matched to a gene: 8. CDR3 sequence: CASSLLAGGPGNEQFF. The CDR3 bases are TGTGCCAGCAGCCTATTAGCGGGAGGGCCGGGCAATGAGCAGTTCTTC.